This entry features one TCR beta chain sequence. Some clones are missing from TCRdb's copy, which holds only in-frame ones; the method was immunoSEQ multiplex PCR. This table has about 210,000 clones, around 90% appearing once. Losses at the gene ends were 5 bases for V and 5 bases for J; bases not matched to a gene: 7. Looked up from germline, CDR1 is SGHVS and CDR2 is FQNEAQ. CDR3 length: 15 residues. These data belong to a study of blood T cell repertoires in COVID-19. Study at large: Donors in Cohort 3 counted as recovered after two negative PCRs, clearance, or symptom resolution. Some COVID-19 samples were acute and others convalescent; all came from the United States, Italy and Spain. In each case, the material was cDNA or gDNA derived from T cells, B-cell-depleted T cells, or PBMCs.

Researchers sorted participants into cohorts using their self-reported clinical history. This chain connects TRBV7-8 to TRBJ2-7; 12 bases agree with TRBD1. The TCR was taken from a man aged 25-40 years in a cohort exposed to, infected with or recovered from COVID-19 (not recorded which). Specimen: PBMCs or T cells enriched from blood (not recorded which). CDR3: CASSPRDRGPHEQYF. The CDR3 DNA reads TGTGCCAGCAGCCCAAGGGACAGGGGGCCGCACGAGCAGTACTTC.